This TCR beta chain was obtained from a study of blood T cell repertoires in COVID-19. Per the original methods: It was from reference gene primer amplification that nucleated cell counts were estimated. Repertoires were generated with immunoSEQ multiplex PCR, while TCRdb's copy carries only in-frame clones and drops some. The V and J calls and clone size come from that table; D and trimming were worked out from the DNA. This table holds tens of thousands of clones, approximately 84% found once. Trimming took off 4 bases at V and 0 bases at J, with 7 bases between the two ends. Germline V CDR1 and CDR2: LNHDA, SQIVND (reference sequence). The CDR3 spans 14 residues.

The sequence came from a man in his sixties or seventies with acute or convalescent COVID-19. Material: peripheral blood. V usage is TRBV19 and J usage is TRBJ1-3, with D perhaps matching TRBD1 (5 bases). CDR3 in amino acids: CASSTGLSGNTIYF. Here the CDR3 DNA reads TGTGCCAGTAGTACAGGGCTCTCTGGAAACACCATATATTTT.